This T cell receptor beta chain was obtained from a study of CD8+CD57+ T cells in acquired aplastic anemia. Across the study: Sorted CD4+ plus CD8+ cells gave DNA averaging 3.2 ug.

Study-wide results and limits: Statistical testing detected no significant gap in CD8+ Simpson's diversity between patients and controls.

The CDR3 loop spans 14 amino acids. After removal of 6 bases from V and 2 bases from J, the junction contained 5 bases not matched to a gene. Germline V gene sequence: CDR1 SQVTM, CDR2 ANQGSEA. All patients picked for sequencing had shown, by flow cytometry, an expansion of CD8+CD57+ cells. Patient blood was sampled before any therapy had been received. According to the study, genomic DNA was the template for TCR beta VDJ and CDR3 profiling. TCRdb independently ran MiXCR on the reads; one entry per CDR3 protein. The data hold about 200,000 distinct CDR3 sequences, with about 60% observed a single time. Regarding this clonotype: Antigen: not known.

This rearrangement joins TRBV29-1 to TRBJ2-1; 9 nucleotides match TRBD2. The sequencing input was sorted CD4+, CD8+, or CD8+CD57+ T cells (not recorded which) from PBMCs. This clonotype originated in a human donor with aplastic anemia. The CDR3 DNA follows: TGCAGCGTCGCGGGACTAGCTGCCTACAATGAGCAGTTCTTC. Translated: CSVAGLAAYNEQFF.